This TCR beta chain stems from a study of Graves' ophthalmopathy and Graves' hyperthyroidism. Study overall: Hyperthyroidism counted as stable given no ophthalmopathy within 18 months of follow-up.

Amplifying from RNA transcripts, the study obtained TCR beta CDR3 regions. HTBI-primed RT-PCR formed the first round, and a multiplex PCR formed the second. TCRdb independently ran MiXCR on the multiplex PCR reads; one entry per CDR3 protein. The repertoire holds around 1,000,000 distinct CDR3 sequences, with 36% as singletons. CDR1 is SQVTM, CDR2 ANQGSEA, per germline. CDR3 length: 9 residues. The ends were cut back, 4 bases at V and 9 bases at J, with 6 bases in the middle. About this clonotype itself: Its antigen is undetermined.

The hyperthyroidism patients had a new diagnosis of under 2 months' duration and were aged 18 to 65. Broader study findings: The model reached approximately 70% sensitivity and under 75% specificity for predicting ophthalmopathy progression. Blood also harbored most expanded thyroid clonotypes above 0.001 frequency.

The chain recombines TRBV29-1 with TRBJ2-5, with D hard to call. The sample was peripheral blood or thyroid tissue (not recorded which). This receptor was identified in an adult man with Graves' hyperthyroidism. CDR3: CSVVVAQYF. The CDR3 DNA reads as TGCAGCGTTGTCGTAGCCCAGTACTTC.